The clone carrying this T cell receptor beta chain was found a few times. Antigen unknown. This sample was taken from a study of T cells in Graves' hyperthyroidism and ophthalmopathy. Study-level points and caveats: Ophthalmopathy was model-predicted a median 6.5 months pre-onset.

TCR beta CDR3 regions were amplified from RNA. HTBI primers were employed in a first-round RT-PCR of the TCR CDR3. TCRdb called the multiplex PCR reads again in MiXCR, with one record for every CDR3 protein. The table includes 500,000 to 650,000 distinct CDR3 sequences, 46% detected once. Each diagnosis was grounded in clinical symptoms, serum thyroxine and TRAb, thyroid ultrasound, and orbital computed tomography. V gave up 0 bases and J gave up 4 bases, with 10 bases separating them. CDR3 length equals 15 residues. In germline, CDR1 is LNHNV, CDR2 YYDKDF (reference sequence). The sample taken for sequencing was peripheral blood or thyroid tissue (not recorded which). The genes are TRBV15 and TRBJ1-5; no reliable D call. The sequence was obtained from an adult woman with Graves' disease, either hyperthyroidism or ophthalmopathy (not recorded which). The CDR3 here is CATSRDAGLNQPQHF. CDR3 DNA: TGTGCCACCAGCAGAGATGCAGGATTGAATCAGCCCCAGCATTTT. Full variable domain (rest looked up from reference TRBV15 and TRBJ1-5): DAMVIQNPRYQVTQFGKPVTLSCSQTLNHNVMYWYQQKSSQAPKLLFHYYDKDFNNEADTPDNFQSRRPNTSFCFLDIRSPGLGDTAMYLCATSRDAGLNQPQHFGDGTRLSIL.